One sample yielded the 29 T cell receptor beta chains listed below, sequenced in a study of blood T cell repertoires in COVID-19. The data were produced by immunoSEQ multiplex PCR, yet TCRdb's version contains in-frame clones alone and is incomplete. The sample holds 130,000 to 150,000 clones, about 70% seen once. Sequencing was carried out using peripheral blood. The source of these receptors is a man older than 75 with acute or convalescent COVID-19.

The chain is built from TRBV7-8 and TRBJ2-7; 9 bases match TRBD1. Unmatched junction bases numbered 4, after V lost 9 bases and J lost 1 base. The germline V gene has CDR1 SGHVS and CDR2 FQNEAQ. The CDR3 runs 13 residues. This chain's CDR3 is CASGGQGSYEQYF. Here the CDR3 DNA reads TGTGCCAGTGGTGGACAGGGGTCCTACGAGCAGTACTTC. The full variable domain, with the rest looked up from reference TRBV7-8 and TRBJ2-7, is GAGVSQSPRYKVAKRGQDVALRCDPISGHVSLFWYQQALGQGPEFLTYFQNEAQLDKSGLPSDRFFAERPEGSVSTLKIQRTQQEDSAVYLCASGGQGSYEQYFGPGTRLTVT.

The chain employs TRBV5-1 and TRBJ2-3; D gene ambiguous. The CDR3 is made up of 14 amino acids. Trimming took off 1 base at V and 3 bases at J, with 9 bases between the two ends. Per germline, CDR1 SGHRS and CDR2 YFSETQ. The CDR3 is CASSLYAGTDTQYF. CDR3 in DNA: TGCGCCAGCAGCTTGTACGCCGGGACAGATACGCAGTATTTT.

The chain carries TRBV6-5 and TRBJ1-1; 8 nucleotides line up with TRBD1. Germline V gene data show CDR1 as MNHEY and CDR2 as SVGAGI. The CDR3 has 14 amino acids. Germline trimming cut 6 bases from V and 4 bases from J; bases unmatched to any gene: 7. CDR3 coding DNA: TGTGCCAGCAGCCAGGGGGCCGCCGGCACTGAAGCTTTCTTT. It encodes CASSQGAAGTEAFF.

This clone appeared a few times. The V and J genes are TRBV5-1 and TRBJ1-1, with a possible D match to TRBD1 (5 bases). Germline V lookup: CDR1 SGHRS, CDR2 YFSETQ. The CDR3 covers 13 residues. V lost 1 base to trimming and J lost 6 bases, with 10 bases between them. This chain's CDR3 is CASSLKGSAEAFF. CDR3 nucleotide sequence: TGCGCCAGCAGCTTGAAGGGGTCTGCTGAAGCTTTCTTT.

As regards this clone: The junction does not match germline at one end; this may be a read error. This chain uses TRBV7-2 with TRBJ2-7; 10 nucleotides align to TRBD2. The CDR3 runs 15 residues. The germline V gene has CDR1 SGHTA and CDR2 FQGNSA. The CDR3 nucleotides are TGTGCCAGCAGCCTAGCGGGGGCTACAGCTTACGAGCAGTACTTC. This encodes CASSLAGATAYEQYF. Using reference TRBV7-2 and TRBJ2-7 for the parts outside the CDR3, the full variable domain is GAGVSQSPSNKVTEKGKDVELRCDPISGHTALYWYRQSLGQGLEFLIYFQGNSAPDKSGLPSDRFSAERTGGSVSTLTIQRTQQEDSAVYLCASSLAGATAYEQYFGPGTRLTVT.

J is TRBJ2-3 and V is TRBV24-1; 7 positions match TRBD2. The CDR3 has 12 amino acids. Germline V lookup: CDR1 KGHDR, CDR2 SFDVKD. Germline trimming cut 7 bases from V and 5 bases from J; bases unmatched to any gene: 2. The CDR3 nucleotides are TGTGCCACCAGGGGGGGGAAAGATACGCAGTATTTT. Its translation: CATRGGKDTQYF.

As DNA, the CDR3 is TGTGCCAGCAGTCTCACTAGCGGGGGGGCGCGGGAGCAGTACTTC. Translating gives CASSLTSGGAREQYF. The chain is built from TRBV28 and TRBJ2-7; 13 bases line up with TRBD2. The CDR3 extends over 15 amino acids. The germline CDR1 and CDR2 sequences are MDHEN and SYDVKM. After removal of 5 bases from V and 7 bases from J, the junction contained 8 bases not matched to a gene. Full variable domain (outside the CDR3, taken from reference TRBV28 and TRBJ2-7): DVKVTQSSRYLVKRTGEKVFLECVQDMDHENMFWYRQDPGLGLRLIYFSYDVKMKEKGDIPEGYSVSREKKERFSLILESASTNQTSMYLCASSLTSGGAREQYFGPGTRLTVT.

This chain links TRBV5-8 with TRBJ1-6; D is undetermined. The germline V and J ends were trimmed by 2 bases and 0 bases, with 9 bases remaining between them. Germline V gives CDR1 SGHTS, CDR2 YDEGEE. The CDR3 is 16 residues long. The DNA of the CDR3 is TGTGCCAGCAGCTTTGCAGCGAGCTCCTATAATTCACCCCTCCACTTT. Protein product: CASSFAASSYNSPLHF. Together with reference TRBV5-8 and TRBJ1-6, the CDR3 gives the full variable domain: EAGVTQSPTHLIKTRGQQATLRCSPISGHTSVYWYQQALGLGLQFLLWYDEGEERNRGNFPPRFSGRQFPNYSSELNVNALELEDSALYLCASSFAASSYNSPLHFGNGTRLTVT.

CDR3 sequence reads: CASSPGRGGKEAFF. The CDR3 DNA reads TGTGCCAGCTCTCCCGGGAGAGGAGGAAAGGAAGCTTTCTTT. The chain joins TRBV18 to TRBJ1-1; D unclear. The CDR3 spans 14 residues. Germline loops: CDR1 KGHSH, CDR2 LQKENI. Trimming took 6 bases from V and 8 from J, leaving 19 bases between them.

This clone is labeled as medium-sized (0.01 to 0.1%). This rearrangement joins TRBV7-9 to TRBJ1-6; perhaps TRBD1 as D (5 bases). Trimming took off 5 bases at V and 5 bases at J, with 19 bases between the two ends. Germline V gene lookup returns CDR1 SEHNR and CDR2 FQNEAQ (reference sequence). The CDR3 consists of 17 residues. CDR3 bases: TGTGCCAGCAGCGCCTCTCTCGGGGGTGCGAATAATTCACCCCTCCACTTT. This codes for CASSASLGGANNSPLHF.

This sequence joins TRBV6-5 and TRBJ1-4, with 9 bases fitting TRBD1. From germline, CDR1 is MNHEY and CDR2 SVGAGI. The V segment lost 5 bases and the J segment 8 bases; nucleotides outside the gene matches: 6. There are 14 residues in the CDR3. CDR3 DNA: TGTGCCAGCAGTACACAGGGGGCGCGAGAAAAACTGTTTTTT. It codes for CASSTQGAREKLFF.

Points on this clone: Relative to the germline gene, one junction end is altered; a read error may explain this. J is TRBJ2-1 and V is TRBV6-1, with D unclear. The CDR3 totals 16 residues. Germline V gene sequence: CDR1 MNHNS, CDR2 SASEGT. CDR3 nucleotides: TGTGCCAGCAGTGAAGGAATCGGTTTCTCCTCCAATGAGCAGTTCTTC. Amino acid sequence: CASSEGIGFSSNEQFF.

The chain recombines TRBV11-3 with TRBJ1-6; D might be TRBD1 (5 bases). Trimming took off 0 bases at V and 11 bases at J, with 17 bases between the two ends. CDR3 length: 16 amino acids. Per the germline V gene, CDR1 is SGHNT and CDR2 is YENEEA. CDR3 loop: CASSLEGGGGKTPLHF. DNA for the CDR3: TGTGCCAGCAGCTTAGAAGGAGGCGGGGGGAAGACACCCCTCCACTTT.

The chain links TRBV7-2 to TRBJ2-1; TRBD2 matches 8 bases. Germline V lookup: CDR1 SGHTA, CDR2 FQGNSA. The CDR3 is 15 amino acids. The V and J ends lost 5 bases and 8 bases, in that order; junction bases with no gene match: 11. The CDR3 sequence: CASSQGLGIGDEQFF. For the CDR3, the DNA is TGTGCCAGCAGCCAGGGACTAGGGATAGGGGATGAGCAGTTCTTC.

This clone was observed at least ten times. The chain is built from TRBV7-2 and TRBJ2-1; TRBD2 is a possible D gene (5 bases). Trimming left V 2 bases short and J 8 bases short, with 13 bases between. The CDR3 runs 14 residues. CDR1 and CDR2 (germline): SGHTA, FQGNSA. This CDR3 reads CASSLIPEVDEQFF. The CDR3 DNA reads as TGTGCCAGCAGCTTAATCCCGGAGGTGGATGAGCAGTTCTTC.

J is TRBJ1-2 and V is TRBV7-9; 9 positions match TRBD1. The CDR3 is 14 amino acids. CDR1 and CDR2 from the germline V gene are SEHNR and FQNEAQ (reference sequence). J was trimmed by 6 bases and V by 4 bases; bases with no gene match: 6. This chain's CDR3 is CASSSWDREDGYTF. The DNA for the CDR3 is TGTGCCAGCAGCTCCTGGGACAGGGAGGATGGCTACACCTTC.

The chain couples TRBV7-2 to TRBJ2-7; 7 bases are shared with TRBD1. With V trimmed by 1 base and J by 6 bases, 6 bases remained unmatched. Per germline, CDR1 SGHTA and CDR2 FQGNSA. The CDR3 sequence is 14 residues long. This CDR3 is CASSLGGQPSEQYF. CDR3 coding DNA: TGTGCCAGCAGCTTAGGGGGACAGCCGTCCGAGCAGTACTTC.

The rearrangement joins TRBV5-1 to TRBJ1-1; 7 bases are a match to TRBD1. Germline assignment: CDR1 SGHRS and CDR2 YFSETQ. Trimming removed 4 bases from V and 0 bases from J; junction bases left unmatched: 9. This CDR3 contains 16 residues. The CDR3 DNA reads as TGCGCCAGCAGCCCGAAACAGGGGCTAATGAACACTGAAGCTTTCTTT. Translating gives CASSPKQGLMNTEAFF.

V and J are TRBV5-4 and TRBJ2-2; 9 nucleotides line up with TRBD2. Germline values: CDR1 SGHNT, CDR2 YYREEE (reference sequence). The CDR3 sequence is 17 residues long. V was pared by 1 base and J by 1 base, with 5 bases of the junction left unmatched. The CDR3 DNA sequence: TGTGCCAGCAGCTTGTCAATACTAGCGGGGAACACCGGGGAGCTGTTTTTT. It translates to CASSLSILAGNTGELFF.

V usage is TRBV19 and J usage is TRBJ2-3; perhaps TRBD1 as D (5 bases). The CDR3 spans 15 residues. Germline V gene data show CDR1 as LNHDA and CDR2 as SQIVND (reference sequence). Trimming shortened V by 4 bases and J by 0 bases, and 11 bases separated the two germline ends. CDR3 nucleotide sequence: TGTGCCAGTAGTAGAGACAGTGCTAGCACAGATACGCAGTATTTT. This gives the protein CASSRDSASTDTQYF.

The rearrangement links TRBV27 to TRBJ1-1, with D tentatively TRBD1 (5 bases). Germline values: CDR1 MNHEY, CDR2 SMNVEV (reference sequence). This CDR3 spans 18 amino acids. Trimming shortened V by 6 bases and J by 4 bases, and 27 bases separated the two germline ends. The DNA for the CDR3 is TGTGCCAGCAGAGTTTACGCAACGGGGGGAAGGGGATCCACTGAAGCTTTCTTT. This encodes CASRVYATGGRGSTEAFF.

V is TRBV7-6 and J is TRBJ2-2; D possibly corresponds to TRBD1 (6 bases). V lost 5 bases and J lost 1, with 8 bases in between. This CDR3 region has 14 residues. Per the germline V gene, CDR1 is SGHVS and CDR2 is FNYEAQ. CDR3 in DNA: TGTGCCAGCAGCCGGACAGTGAACACCGGGGAGCTGTTTTTT. Its translation: CASSRTVNTGELFF.

The chain has TRBV27 and TRBJ1-1; D possibly corresponds to TRBD1 (5 bases). Germline CDR1 and CDR2: MNHEY and SMNVEV (reference sequence). Deletions cut 2 bases from V and 4 bases from J, with 17 bases between. The CDR3 covers 16 residues. DNA for the CDR3: TGTGCCAGCAGTTTACAGCGGGGGATTGCGGGCACTGAAGCTTTCTTT. Protein sequence: CASSLQRGIAGTEAFF.

This clone was found a few times. This rearrangement joins TRBV19 to TRBJ2-1; TRBD1 matches 10 bases. The CDR3 runs 16 residues. Germline assignment: CDR1 LNHDA and CDR2 SQIVND (reference sequence). V lost 0 bases and J lost 7; bases outside the gene matches: 6. CDR3 DNA: TGTGCCAGTAGTATAGAGGCCGGGACAGGGGCAAATGAGCAGTTCTTC. It codes for CASSIEAGTGANEQFF. The full variable domain, its missing parts supplied by reference TRBV19 and TRBJ2-1, is DGGITQSPKYLFRKEGQNVTLSCEQNLNHDAMYWYRQDPGQGLRLIYYSQIVNDFQKGDIAEGYSVSREKKESFPLTVTSAQKNPTAFYLCASSIEAGTGANEQFFGPGTRLTVL.

The chain has TRBV12-3 or TRBV12-4 and TRBJ2-5; 9 nucleotides line up with TRBD1. This CDR3 is built from 13 residues. The V and J ends lost 4 bases and 4 bases, in that order; junction bases with no gene match: 1. CDR3 protein: CASSSDRGETQYF. Written as DNA, the CDR3 is TGTGCCAGCAGTTCGGACAGGGGAGAGACCCAGTACTTC.

The chain couples TRBV7-3 to TRBJ1-3, with a tentative D call TRBD1 (6 bases). Germline V gives CDR1 SGHTA, CDR2 FQGTGA. V lost 4 bases and J lost 2, with 12 bases in between. The CDR3 is 15 amino acids. The CDR3 nucleotides read TGTGCCAGCAGCTCCTCCCCAGGGGCTGGAAACACCATATATTTT. Translation gives CASSSSPGAGNTIYF.

The chain joins TRBV5-4 to TRBJ2-3; 15 bases match TRBD2. The CDR3 is 17 amino acids. Germline-derived CDR1 and CDR2 are SGHNT and YYREEE (reference sequence). V lost 3 bases, J lost 6 bases, and 8 bases stayed unmatched. CDR3 DNA sequence: TGTGCCAGCAGCTCCGGGACTAGCGGGGGGTCCCTGGATACGCAGTATTTT. This gives the protein CASSSGTSGGSLDTQYF.

The V and J genes are TRBV20-1 and TRBJ1-5; the D is unclear. The V gene lost 3 bases and the J gene lost 2 bases, with 11 bases spanning the gap. From germline, CDR1 is DFQATT and CDR2 SNEGSKA (reference sequence). The CDR3 extends over 14 amino acids. The CDR3 DNA reads TGCAGTGCTAGTTCGGGGTTCGGCAATCAGCCCCAGCATTTT. Its protein is CSASSGFGNQPQHF.

This clone came up a few times. V is TRBV7-2 and J is TRBJ2-1, with 8 bases lining up with TRBD2. With 3 bases clipped from V and 6 bases from J, the junction kept 7 bases outside the gene matches. CDR3 length equals 15 residues. Germline lookup yields CDR1 SGHTA and CDR2 FQGNSA. CDR3 DNA sequence: TGTGCCAGCAGCTTGGCCGGGACTAGTATCAATGAGCAGTTCTTC. Translating gives CASSLAGTSINEQFF.